The rows below give T cell receptor beta chains drawn from one sample of a study of blood T cell repertoires in COVID-19. The repertoire was sequenced with immunoSEQ multiplex PCR; TCRdb's copy has only in-frame clones and lacks some. The sample gives fewer than 120,000 clones, about three quarters of which show up once; roughly 16% is in the top ten. Sequencing was performed on peripheral blood. The receptors come from a woman of 80 years or more with active or convalescent COVID-19. Both conserved end residues are part of each CDR3. A D gene is named only where the DNA matches it firmly. The size field is filled for only some rows; it gives once, few, many or a size class.

>TRBJ2-3|NA|TRBV5-1|NA
TGCGCCAGCAGCTTGGTCAGGTCTAGCACAGATACGCAGTATTTT
CASSLVRSSTDTQYF
>TRBJ2-7|TRBD1|TRBV30|NA
TGTGCCTGGAGTGGCCGGGACAGGGGCTGGGAGCAGTACTTC
CAWSGRDRGWEQYF
>TRBJ1-2|TRBD1|TRBV7-2|NA
TGTGCCAGCAGCCCAGGGGACAGGGGCCTCAGGGGGTATGGCTACACCTTC
CASSPGDRGLRGYGYTF
>TRBJ2-7|NA|TRBV11-1|NA
TGTGCCAGCAGCTTAGTCACAGTCTCCTACGAGCAGTACTTC
CASSLVTVSYEQYF
>TRBJ2-3|TRBD2|TRBV19|NA
TGTGCCAGTAGTCCAGACTACCGCGGGGGAGATACGCAGTATTTT
CASSPDYRGGDTQYF
>TRBJ1-1|NA|TRBV18|once
TGTGCCAGCTCACCAACCCAGGGTCCCACTGAAGCTTTCTTT
CASSPTQGPTEAFF
>TRBJ1-1|NA|TRBV5-4|NA
TGTGCCAGCAGCTTGCAGGCGCGCAACACTGAAGCTTTCTTT
CASSLQARNTEAFF
>TRBJ2-7|NA|TRBV2|once
TGTGCCAGCAGGGCCGCGGAGGTCCCCTACGAGCAGTACTTC
CASRAAEVPYEQYF
>TRBJ1-5|NA|TRBV5-6|few
TGTGCCAGCAGCTTGAAGGGGGGGGTTCAGCCCCAGCATTTT
CASSLKGGVQPQHF
>TRBJ2-1|TRBD2|TRBV4-1|NA
TGCGCCAGCAGCCGAGAAGGCCTAGCGGGAAATGAGCAGTTCTTC
CASSREGLAGNEQFF